The clone carrying this T cell receptor (beta chain) was counted a few times. In the study's own analysis: Amplification of reference gene primers provided the estimated nucleated cell counts. This table comes from immunoSEQ multiplex PCR, and its TCRdb copy is limited to in-frame clones, with some not included. The DNA gave D and trimming, while V, J and clone size come from that table. The sample has some 150,000 clones; 82% are singletons. Per germline, CDR1 SGHTA and CDR2 FQGTGA. This CDR3 is 17 amino acids long. V lost 2 bases to trimming and J lost 7 bases, with 23 bases between them. This specimen comes from a study of blood T cell repertoires in COVID-19. Study summary: Samples representing acute and convalescent COVID-19 were sourced from the United States, Italy and Spain. PBMCs, B-cell-depleted T cells, or T cells were the source of the cDNA or gDNA that made up the material.

Sequenced: peripheral blood. This chain links TRBV7-3 with TRBJ1-2; TRBD1 is a possible D gene (5 bases). The receptor was derived from a woman older than 75 with acute or convalescent COVID-19. This chain's CDR3 is CASSLDPSGRGSGGYTF. The CDR3 coding sequence is TGTGCCAGCAGCTTAGACCCTAGTGGAAGGGGATCGGGTGGCTACACCTTC.